The T cell receptor beta chain under discussion was sequenced for a study of T cell responses to AZD1222 COVID-19 vaccine. Study details: The study pooled second doses at about 4 or about 12 weeks. Study-wide results and caveats: The study found vaccine-associated CD4 TCRs spanning spike, dominant at 160-218 and 743-854. No repertoire was sampled before or during the peak T cell response, only after it.

CDR1 and CDR2 from the germline V gene are PRHDT and FYEKMQ (reference sequence). V lost 7 bases to trimming and J lost 0 bases; unmatched junction nucleotides: 6. The CDR3 extends over 14 amino acids. Clones were read by immunoSEQ multiplex PCR, and TCRdb kept only the in-frame ones, dropping some. The sample contains about 120,000 clones, around 87% of which appear only once. On this clone itself: What it binds is not known.

The receptor was isolated from an adult in good health. J is TRBJ2-7 and V is TRBV13, with 7 bases that match TRBD1. This sample comprised peripheral blood, obtained on day 0 of AZD1222 vaccination. In nucleotides, the CDR3 is TGTGCCAGCAACCTCCCAGGGGGCTCCTACGAGCAGTACTTC. Translated, it gives CASNLPGGSYEQYF. The full variable domain, with the rest looked up from reference TRBV13 and TRBJ2-7, is AAGVIQSPRHLIKEKRETATLKCYPIPRHDTVYWYQQGPGQDPQFLISFYEKMQSDKGSIPDRFSAQQFSDYHSELNMSSLELGDSALYFCASNLPGGSYEQYFGPGTRLTVT.